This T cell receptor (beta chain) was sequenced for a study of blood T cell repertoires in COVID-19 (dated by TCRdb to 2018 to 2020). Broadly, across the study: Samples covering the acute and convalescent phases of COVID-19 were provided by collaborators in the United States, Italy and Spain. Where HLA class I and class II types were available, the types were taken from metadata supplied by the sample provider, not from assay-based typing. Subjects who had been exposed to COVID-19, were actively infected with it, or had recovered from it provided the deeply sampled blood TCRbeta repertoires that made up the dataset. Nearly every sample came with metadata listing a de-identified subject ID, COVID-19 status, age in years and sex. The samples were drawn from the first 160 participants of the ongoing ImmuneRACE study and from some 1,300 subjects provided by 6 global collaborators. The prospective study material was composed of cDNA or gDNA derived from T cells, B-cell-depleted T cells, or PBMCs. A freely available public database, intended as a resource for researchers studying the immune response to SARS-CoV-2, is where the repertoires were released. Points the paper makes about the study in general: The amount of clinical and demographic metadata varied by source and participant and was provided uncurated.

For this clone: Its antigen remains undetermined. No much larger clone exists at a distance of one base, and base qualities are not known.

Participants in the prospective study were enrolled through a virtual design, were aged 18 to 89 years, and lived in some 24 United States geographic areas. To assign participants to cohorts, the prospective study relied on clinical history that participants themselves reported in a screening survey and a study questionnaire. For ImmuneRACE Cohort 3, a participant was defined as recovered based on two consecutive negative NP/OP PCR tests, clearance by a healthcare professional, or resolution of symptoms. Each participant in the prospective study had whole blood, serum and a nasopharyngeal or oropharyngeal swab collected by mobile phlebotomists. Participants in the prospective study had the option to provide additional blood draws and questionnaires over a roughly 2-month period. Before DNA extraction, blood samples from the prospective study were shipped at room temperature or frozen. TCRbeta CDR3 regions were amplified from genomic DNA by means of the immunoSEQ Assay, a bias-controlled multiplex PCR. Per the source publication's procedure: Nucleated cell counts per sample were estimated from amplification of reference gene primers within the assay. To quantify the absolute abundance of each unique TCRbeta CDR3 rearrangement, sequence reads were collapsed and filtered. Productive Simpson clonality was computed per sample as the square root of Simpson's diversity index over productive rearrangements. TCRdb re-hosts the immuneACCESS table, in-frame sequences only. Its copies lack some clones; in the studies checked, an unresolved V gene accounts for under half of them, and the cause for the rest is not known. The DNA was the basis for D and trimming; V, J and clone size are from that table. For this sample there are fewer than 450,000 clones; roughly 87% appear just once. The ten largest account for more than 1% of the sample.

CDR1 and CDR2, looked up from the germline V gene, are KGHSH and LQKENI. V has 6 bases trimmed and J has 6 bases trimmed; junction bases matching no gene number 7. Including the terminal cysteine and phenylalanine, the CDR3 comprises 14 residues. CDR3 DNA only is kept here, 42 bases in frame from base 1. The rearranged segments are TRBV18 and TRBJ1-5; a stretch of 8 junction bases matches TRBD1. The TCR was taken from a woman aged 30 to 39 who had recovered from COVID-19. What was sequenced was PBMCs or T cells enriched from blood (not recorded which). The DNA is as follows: TGTGCCAGCTCGACGGGACAGGAGGCTCAGCCCCAGCATTTT. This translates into CASSTGQEAQPQHF.